This T cell receptor beta chain stems from a study of T cells after yellow fever vaccination. Looked up from germline, CDR1 is SGHDT and CDR2 is YYEEEE. The CDR3 totals 15 residues. The V end was cut by 3 bases, the J end by 2 bases, with 13 bases between. Template switching by 5'RACE produced TCR cDNA, adding a universal primer site and UMIs. Each CDR3 protein is one row after TCRdb ran MiXCR on the 5' RACE reads. The repertoire holds approximately 300,000 distinct CDR3 sequences, with 9.5% to 12% as singletons. Points from the study as a whole: Post-booster repertoires again held most primary-vaccination clones (roughly 96% CD4, just under 90% CD8). Few clonotypes appeared in both CD4 and CD8 compartments. There was a possibility that FACS-sorted repertoires contained abundant clonotypes contaminating from the bulk population.

This clonotype was found a few times. What it binds is unknown. The J gene is TRBJ2-3, the V gene TRBV5-6, with D perhaps matching TRBD1 or TRBD2 (6 bases each). The TCR sequence derives from a man younger than 35 who received the YFV17D yellow fever vaccine. The material sequenced was CD4+ T cells sorted from PBMCs, taken 45 days after the yellow fever booster vaccination. The CDR3 here is CASSSRGRYTDTQYF. The CDR3 nucleotides read TGTGCCAGCAGCTCACGGGGGCGTTACACAGATACGCAGTATTTT. The whole variable domain, filled in from reference TRBV5-6 and TRBJ2-3, reads DAGVTQSPTHLIKTRGQQVTLRCSPKSGHDTVSWYQQALGQGPQFIFQYYEEEERQRGNFPDRFSGHQFPNYSSELNVNALLLGDSALYLCASSSRGRYTDTQYFGPGTRLTVL.